This T cell receptor beta chain was retrieved from a study of cytomegalovirus exposure and HLA in healthy donors. Use of 60 Vbeta and 13 Jbeta primers characterized the PCR. Clones were read by immunoSEQ multiplex PCR, and TCRdb kept only the in-frame ones, dropping some. The sample shows 18,000 or so clones, roughly 75% of them seen only once. CDR3 length equals 13 residues. Germline V gene lookup returns CDR1 GTSNPN and CDR2 SVGIG (reference sequence). The V end lost 2 bases, the J end lost 4 bases, and 11 bases lay between the germline ends. The origin of this receptor is a man in his late teens or twenties in good health and CMV-seronegative. V and J are TRBV30 and TRBJ1-2; maybe TRBD1 (5 bases). The sequencing sample was made of PBMCs. CDR3 residues: CAWSRGHIYGYTF. The DNA of the CDR3 is TGTGCCTGGAGTAGGGGCCACATCTATGGCTACACCTTC.